The text below deals with one T cell receptor beta chain. Its specificity is not known. CDR1 is KGHDR, CDR2 SFDVKD, per germline. This CDR3 has 14 amino acids. V shed 4 bases and J shed 1 base, with 6 bases lying between them. The sample comes from a study of T cell responses to AZD1222 COVID-19 vaccine. The wider study: Second doses were pooled across both intervals (about 4 or about 12 weeks).

Whole-study findings and limits: Nearly half of spike-specific TCRs reportedly target variant regions that are unmutated in the B.1.351 and B.1.1.7 variants. Increased Spike-specific TCR breadth and depth were observed after two AZD1222 doses.

TCRdb's copy holds only in-frame clones and misses some; the assay was immunoSEQ multiplex PCR. The sample records more than 85,000 clones, around 82% being singletons. The input for sequencing was peripheral blood, taken on day 0 of AZD1222 vaccination. The chain recombines TRBV24-1 with TRBJ2-2; D is uncertain. The clonotype was recovered from an adult in good health. In DNA, the CDR3 is TGTGCCACCAGTGACCAGAGGAACACCGGGGAGCTGTTTTTT. Translation gives CATSDQRNTGELFF.